What follows describes a single T cell receptor beta chain. V shed 7 bases and J 1 base; nucleotides not matched to a gene: 6. The CDR3 runs to 14 residues. CDR1 SNHLY and CDR2 FYNNEI come from the germline V gene. The data are from a study of blood T cell repertoires in COVID-19. At the level of the study: Sites across the United States, Italy and Spain contributed samples from acute and convalescent COVID-19. Sample material is recorded as cDNA or gDNA derived from T cells, B-cell-depleted T cells, or PBMCs.

Source study methods: It was from reference gene primer amplification that nucleated cell counts were estimated. Clones were sequenced by immunoSEQ multiplex PCR, and TCRdb holds only the in-frame ones, with some missing. The V and J calls and clone size come from that table; D and trimming were worked out from the DNA. The data show about 91,000 clones, 80% to 90% seen once. The V call is TRBV2, the J call TRBJ2-5; 7 bases match TRBD1. Source material: peripheral blood. This clonotype originated in a woman in her seventies with acute or convalescent COVID-19. CDR3 amino acids: CASTYRQGQETQYF. DNA for the CDR3: TGTGCCAGCACCTATAGACAGGGCCAAGAGACCCAGTACTTC.